This TCR beta chain is from a study of T cell responses to AZD1222 COVID-19 vaccine. Study-level information: Both about-4-week and about-12-week second-dose recipients were combined. Study findings and constraints: Possibly, clonal diversity was underestimated; donors were largely white British and included more females.

A remark on this clone: Antigen specificity is unknown.

Using immunoSEQ multiplex PCR, the repertoire was profiled, and TCRdb retains in-frame clones only, with some absent. The sample comprises roughly 55,000 clones, roughly 90% of which are singletons, and around 2% rests with the top ten. The sequence was collected from an adult in good health. The sequencing here drew on peripheral blood, taken on day 0 of AZD1222 vaccination.

In DNA, the CDR3 is TGTGCCAGCAGCCGGCAGCGGGGTACATTCTACAATGAGCAGTTCTTC. It specifies CASSRQRGTFYNEQFF. The chain is built from TRBV3-1 (or the pseudogene TRBV3-2) and TRBJ2-1; the match to TRBD2 covers 7 bases. Germline V gene data show CDR1 as LGHDT and CDR2 as YNNKEL (reference sequence). The CDR3 consists of 16 residues. J lost 3 bases, V lost 4 bases, and 9 bases had no gene match.